A selection of T cell receptor beta chains follows, all from one sample in a study of neurological immune-mediated disorders. TCRdb itself ran the 5' RACE reads through MiXCR, one entry per CDR3 protein. The table shows 75,000 to 95,000 distinct CDR3 sequences, with 17% occurring only once. The specimen sequenced was PBMCs. The receptors derive from a woman between 35 and 50 years old in good health. The CDR3 runs from the conserved cysteine through the conserved F or W. The D gene is left open where the match is weak. Size tells how often a clone was seen (once, few, many) or the class of an expanded clone, and some rows leave it out.

TRBJ2-3,.,.,TRBV4-1,TGCACCAGCAGCCGGTACACTTTCACAGATACGCAGTATTTT,CTSSRYTFTDTQYF
TRBJ1-6,TRBD1,many,TRBV5-1,TGCGCCAGCAGCTACGCCATGACAGGGCTTTCACCCCTCCACTTT,CASSYAMTGLSPLHF
TRBJ1-1,.,few,TRBV10-3,TGTGCCATCAGTGACCCCGAAACCGACACTGAAGCTTTCTTT,CAISDPETDTEAFF
TRBJ2-5,TRBD1,many,TRBV5-1,TGCGCCAGCGGCCCCTCCGGGGACAGGACTTCAGAGACCCAGTACTTC,CASGPSGDRTSETQYF
TRBJ2-1,.,.,TRBV20-1,TGCAGTGCTTTCGGACCTACCCCGGACAATGAGCAGTTCTTC,CSAFGPTPDNEQFF
TRBJ1-1,.,.,TRBV20-1,TGCAGTGCCCAACGGGGGAACACTGAAGCTTTCTTT,CSAQRGNTEAFF
TRBJ2-1,TRBD2,many,TRBV12-3/TRBV12-4,TGTGCCAGCACCACCGATCGGGGGGACCCGGCCTACAATGAGCAGTTCTTC,CASTTDRGDPAYNEQFF
TRBJ2-5,.,many,TRBV5-6,TGTGCCAGCAGCTTGACGGCAGACCAAGAGACCCAGTACTTC,CASSLTADQETQYF
TRBJ1-6,.,many,TRBV5-1,TGCGCCAGCAGCACGAAGGGGACATCAGGTCAGGGGACACCCCTCCACTTT,CASSTKGTSGQGTPLHF
TRBJ2-3,.,.,TRBV7-2,TGTGCCAGCAGCTTAGCAGGGGGGGGAGATACGCAGTATTTT,CASSLAGGGDTQYF
TRBJ1-2,.,many,TRBV20-1,TGCAGTGCAGCTCCCGGACGCCTAGCTAACTATGGCTACACCTTC,CSAAPGRLANYGYTF
TRBJ2-7,TRBD2,.,TRBV20-1,TGCAGTGCTTTAGCGGGGGGGCCGTCCTACGAGCAGTACTTC,CSALAGGPSYEQYF
TRBJ2-7,.,many,TRBV7-2,TGTGCCAGCAGCACGAGCTCCTACGAGCAGTACTTC,CASSTSSYEQYF
TRBJ2-1,.,many,TRBV5-1,TGCGCCAGCAGCTTGGCAGAGAACAATGAGCAGTTCTTC,CASSLAENNEQFF
TRBJ2-7,.,once,TRBV5-1,TGCGCCAGCACCCAGGTGGCGGACAGTGTGTCCTACGAGCAGTACTTC,CASTQVADSVSYEQYF
TRBJ2-3,TRBD1,many,TRBV7-2,TGTGCCAGCAGCGGGACAGTTAGCACAGATACGCAGTATTTT,CASSGTVSTDTQYF
TRBJ2-1,TRBD2,many,TRBV20-1,TGCAGTGCTAGACTAGCGGGGGGCCACAATGAGCAGTTCTTC,CSARLAGGHNEQFF